The 32 T cell receptor beta chains below were found in one sample sequenced in a study of blood T cell repertoires in COVID-19. Profiled with immunoSEQ multiplex PCR; TCRdb holds only in-frame clones, not every one. The data show 150,000 to 200,000 clones, about 80% seen once. The sequencing input was peripheral blood. Receptors were obtained from a woman in her seventies with acute or convalescent COVID-19.

The rearrangement links TRBV9 to TRBJ2-7; D is unclear. The V and J ends lost 0 bases and 1 base respectively, with 8 bases between them. The V gene's germline CDR1 is SGDLS and CDR2 YYNGEE. The CDR3 length is 14 residues. The CDR3 region is CASSVDSRSYEQYF. The CDR3 DNA reads TGTGCCAGCAGCGTAGACTCCAGGTCCTACGAGCAGTACTTC.

CDR3 in DNA: TGTGCCAGCAGCTCGGACAGTTTCAATCAGCCCCAGCATTTT. Translation gives CASSSDSFNQPQHF. The chain recombines TRBV7-2 with TRBJ1-5; a weak D match, TRBD1 (6 bases). The CDR3 is 14 amino acids. Germline loops: CDR1 SGHTA, CDR2 FQGNSA. The ends were cut back, 4 bases at V and 3 bases at J, with 10 bases in the middle.

The CDR3 here is CASSLALQGFSADTQYF. CDR3 in DNA: TGTGCCAGCAGCTTAGCGTTACAGGGGTTTTCAGCAGATACGCAGTATTTT. The V call is TRBV7-9, the J call TRBJ2-3; TRBD1 aligns across 7 bases. Per the germline V gene, CDR1 is SEHNR and CDR2 is FQNEAQ (reference sequence). Unmatched junction bases numbered 10, after V lost 0 bases and J lost 4 bases. The CDR3 has 17 residues. Complete variable domain (other parts from reference TRBV7-9 and TRBJ2-3): DTGVSQNPRHKITKRGQNVTFRCDPISEHNRLYWYRQTLGQGPEFLTYFQNEAQLEKSRLLSDRFSAERPKGSFSTLEIQRTEQGDSAMYLCASSLALQGFSADTQYFGPGTRLTVL.

This chain joins TRBV4-2 and TRBJ2-3; TRBD2 matches at 8 bases. V shed 1 base, J shed 0 bases, and the junction held 6 bases outside the gene matches. CDR1 LGHNA and CDR2 YNFKEQ come from the germline V gene. The CDR3 length is 17 residues. CDR3 in amino acids: CASSQVGSGGSTDTQYF. DNA for the CDR3: TGTGCCAGCAGCCAAGTAGGGAGCGGGGGAAGCACAGATACGCAGTATTTT.

The chain couples TRBV11-2 to TRBJ2-1, with D uncertain. The CDR3 loop spans 15 amino acids. Deletions cut 2 bases from V and 2 bases from J, with 10 bases between. The V gene's germline CDR1 is SGHAT and CDR2 FQNNGV. The CDR3 DNA sequence: TGTGCCAGCAGCTTAATTAGAGCCACCTACAATGAGCAGTTCTTC. Translating gives CASSLIRATYNEQFF.

The rearrangement links TRBV11-2 to TRBJ2-5, with 8 nucleotides matching TRBD1. Germline trimming cut 0 bases from V and 5 bases from J; bases unmatched to any gene: 5. In germline, CDR1 is SGHAT, CDR2 FQNNGV. The length of the CDR3 is 15 residues. This CDR3 reads CASSLENRGLETQYF. In DNA form, the CDR3 reads TGTGCCAGCAGCTTAGAGAACAGGGGGTTGGAGACCCAGTACTTC.

The chain couples TRBV11-1 to TRBJ1-1; 7 bases are a match to TRBD1. The CDR3 runs to 14 residues. Trimming took 5 bases from V and 6 from J; bases not matched to a gene: 9. Germline V gives CDR1 SGHAT, CDR2 FQDESV (reference sequence). CDR3 DNA sequence: TGTGCCAGCAGCATCACAGGGGTTGGGGCTGAAGCTTTCTTT. Translating gives CASSITGVGAEAFF. The whole variable domain, filled in from reference TRBV11-1 and TRBJ1-1, reads EAEVAQSPRYKITEKSQAVAFWCDPISGHATLYWYRQILGQGPELLVQFQDESVVDDSQLPKDRFSAERLKGVDSTLKIQPAELGDSAMYLCASSITGVGAEAFFGQGTRLTVV.

The chain is built from TRBV4-3 and TRBJ2-2; maybe TRBD2 (5 bases). The CDR3 has 16 residues. The germline gives CDR1 LGHNA, CDR2 YSLEER. V was cut by 0 bases and J by 4 bases, with 12 bases left in between. The CDR3 nucleotides read TGCGCCAGCAGCCAAGACCGGGTGGGGAGCACCGGGGAGCTGTTTTTT. Translation: CASSQDRVGSTGELFF.

The chain carries TRBV18 and TRBJ2-5; 7 nucleotides line up with TRBD1. The junction had 13 bases not matched to a gene; V was cut back by 5 bases and J by 7 bases. The CDR3 runs to 15 residues. Germline-derived CDR1 and CDR2 are KGHSH and LQKENI. This CDR3 is CASSTTGEFQPTQYF. Here the CDR3 DNA reads TGTGCCAGCTCAACTACAGGGGAATTCCAGCCGACCCAGTACTTC.

The genes are TRBV18 and TRBJ1-6; 8 nucleotides align to TRBD1. J was trimmed by 5 bases and V by 5 bases; bases with no gene match: 8. There are 16 residues in the CDR3. Per the germline V gene, CDR1 is KGHSH and CDR2 is LQKENI. The CDR3, as DNA: TGTGCCAGCTCATCCCCTGACAGGGGACATAATTCACCCCTCCACTTT. Its protein is CASSSPDRGHNSPLHF.

The CDR3 region has the DNA TGTGCCAGCAGCAAAGTCACCTTATTTCGAGCGGTTAGCAATCAGCCCCAGCATTTT. This sequence encodes CASSKVTLFRAVSNQPQHF. This chain connects TRBV21-1 to TRBJ1-5. TRBV21-1 is listed as a pseudogene. The CDR3 consists of 19 residues.

The chain carries TRBV9 and TRBJ2-3; 11 bases line up with TRBD1. This CDR3 has 16 amino acids. Germline V CDR1 and CDR2: SGDLS, YYNGEE. V lost 3 bases to trimming and J lost 1 base; unmatched junction nucleotides: 4. For the CDR3, the DNA is TGTGCCAGCAGCGCCCGGACAGGGGGCGGCACAGATACGCAGTATTTT. Residues: CASSARTGGGTDTQYF.

This clone was picked up a small number of times. The CDR3 DNA reads as TGTGCCAGTAGTATGGGGCTGGTCAATTCACCCCTCCACTTT. It encodes CASSMGLVNSPLHF. This chain joins TRBV19 and TRBJ1-6; TRBD1 might be the D (5 bases). Germline assignment: CDR1 LNHDA and CDR2 SQIVND (reference sequence). The CDR3 loop spans 14 amino acids. The V gene lost 3 bases and the J gene lost 7 bases, with 10 bases spanning the gap.

The V gene is TRBV12-3 or TRBV12-4, the J gene TRBJ1-5, with D perhaps TRBD1 (6 bases). V was clipped by 4 bases and J by 5 bases, with 9 bases between them. The CDR3 totals 13 residues. The CDR3 here is CASSSTGYQPQHF. The CDR3 bases are TGTGCCAGCAGTTCAACAGGGTATCAGCCCCAGCATTTT.

The CDR3 loop reads CAWSVGRGPGYTF. In DNA, the CDR3 is TGTGCCTGGAGTGTAGGCAGGGGACCTGGCTACACCTTC. The chain is built from TRBV30 and TRBJ1-2, with D possibly TRBD1 on 6 matching bases. The CDR3 is 13 amino acids. Germline V gene data show CDR1 as GTSNPN and CDR2 as SVGIG (reference sequence). V lost 0 bases, J lost 7 bases, and 12 bases lay in between. Supplemented by reference TRBV30 and TRBJ1-2, the full variable domain reads SQTIHQWPATLVQPVGSPLSLECTVEGTSNPNLYWYRQAAGRGLQLLFYSVGIGQISSEVPQNLSASRPQDRQFILSSKKLLLSDSGFYLCAWSVGRGPGYTFGSGTRLTVV.

This chain connects TRBV28 to TRBJ2-7; D is perhaps TRBD2 (6 bases). V gave up 4 bases and J gave up 6 bases, with 16 bases separating them. CDR1 is MDHEN and CDR2 is SYDVKM in the germline V gene. The CDR3 runs 14 residues. The DNA of the CDR3 is TGTGCCAGCAGTTCGCGCCTGGGGGGAGGCGAGCAGTACTTC. Translation: CASSSRLGGGEQYF.

The chain employs TRBV5-1 and TRBJ1-5; 9 bases map to TRBD1. The CDR3 runs 15 residues. Trimming cost V 4 bases and J 2 bases; bases outside gene matches: 4. Germline V gene data show CDR1 as SGHRS and CDR2 as YFSETQ. The DNA for the CDR3 is TGCGCCAGCAGCCCGGGACAGGGAGGCAATCAGCCCCAGCATTTT. It specifies CASSPGQGGNQPQHF.

V is TRBV7-9 and J is TRBJ1-3; D is unresolved. CDR1 and CDR2 from the germline V gene are SEHNR and FQNEAQ (reference sequence). V lost 4 bases, J lost 0 bases, and 13 bases lay in between. The CDR3 has 16 residues. The CDR3 loop is CASSSPGNGSGNTIYF. In DNA, the CDR3 is TGTGCCAGCAGCTCCCCGGGAAACGGCTCTGGAAACACCATATATTTT.

This clone has a single count. The rearrangement uses TRBV11-2 and TRBJ2-3; no reliable D call. The CDR3 runs to 11 residues. Germline CDR1 reads SGHAT; CDR2 reads FQNNGV. V lost 5 bases, J lost 4 bases, and 4 bases lay in between. The chain's CDR3 is CASSPADTQYF. For the CDR3, the DNA is TGTGCCAGCAGCCCAGCAGATACGCAGTATTTT.

The V call is TRBV28, the J call TRBJ2-3; D is unclear. The germline gives CDR1 MDHEN, CDR2 SYDVKM. V was trimmed by 2 bases and J by 0 bases, leaving 9 bases between them. The CDR3 consists of 15 residues. CDR3: CASSLNSLSTDTQYF. The CDR3 DNA sequence: TGTGCCAGCAGTTTAAACAGCTTAAGCACAGATACGCAGTATTTT.

The chain joins TRBV7-2 to TRBJ1-3; D unclear. Trimming left V 3 bases short and J 4 bases short, with 7 bases between. The CDR3 has 13 residues. Looked up from germline, CDR1 is SGHTA and CDR2 is FQGNSA. The chain's CDR3 is CASSFSRGNTIYF. CDR3 DNA sequence: TGTGCCAGCAGCTTTTCGAGAGGAAACACCATATATTTT.

The table lists this clone with a count of one. V and J are TRBV3-1 (or the pseudogene TRBV3-2) and TRBJ2-3, with D possibly being TRBD1 (5 bases). The V end was cut by 4 bases, the J end by 3 bases, with 20 bases between. The CDR3 totals 17 residues. CDR1 LGHDT and CDR2 YNNKEL come from the germline V gene (reference sequence). CDR3 DNA: TGTGCCAGCAGCCCTCGGTGGGCAGGGATGGGGACAGATACGCAGTATTTT. Translation: CASSPRWAGMGTDTQYF.

The chain employs TRBV29-1 and TRBJ2-7; 15 bases map to TRBD2. The CDR3 is 14 residues long. Germline lookup yields CDR1 SQVTM and CDR2 ANQGSEA. The trim removed 6 bases at V and 7 bases at J, leaving 7 bases unmatched. The CDR3 sequence: CSVAGTSGRFEQYF. The CDR3 nucleotides read TGCAGCGTGGCTGGGACTAGCGGGAGGTTTGAGCAGTACTTC.

The rearrangement joins TRBV29-1 to TRBJ1-2; D not resolved. From germline, CDR1 is SQVTM and CDR2 ANQGSEA. V shed 2 bases and J shed 7 bases, with 11 bases lying between them. The CDR3 contains 12 residues. The CDR3 DNA follows: TGCAGCGTTGAAAGCACAGCGGGTGGCTACACCTTC. This gives the protein CSVESTAGGYTF.

This chain connects TRBV2 to TRBJ2-3; weak D call: TRBD2 (7 bases). This CDR3 spans 15 amino acids. The V gene lost 4 bases and the J gene lost 2 bases, with 13 bases spanning the gap. Germline loops: CDR1 SNHLY, CDR2 FYNNEI. The CDR3 sequence: CASSVGGGYTDTQYF. In DNA, the CDR3 is TGTGCCAGCAGTGTCGGCGGGGGCTACACAGATACGCAGTATTTT. The whole variable domain, remainder taken from reference TRBV2 and TRBJ2-3, is EPEVTQTPSHQVTQMGQEVILRCVPISNHLYFYWYRQILGQKVEFLVSFYNNEISEKSEIFDDQFSVERPDGSNFTLKIRSTKLEDSAMYFCASSVGGGYTDTQYFGPGTRLTVL.

This chain uses TRBV7-2 with TRBJ2-3; 11 positions match TRBD2. The CDR3 is 18 amino acids. Trimming took 2 bases from V and 4 from J; bases not matched to a gene: 11. Germline assignment: CDR1 SGHTA and CDR2 FQGNSA. The CDR3 bases are TGTGCCAGCAGCTTAAGGGGCCGGGGGACTAGCGGTTCAGATACGCAGTATTTT. Protein product: CASSLRGRGTSGSDTQYF.

V and J are TRBV6-5 and TRBJ2-1; 11 bases agree with TRBD2. The CDR3 covers 14 residues. V shed 8 bases, J shed 10 bases, and the junction held 10 bases outside the gene matches. Germline V gene data show CDR1 as MNHEY and CDR2 as SVGAGI. The CDR3 reads CASLAALAGGEQFF. CDR3 DNA sequence: TGTGCCAGCCTCGCGGCGCTAGCGGGAGGCGAGCAGTTCTTC.

This clone has only a few counts. This sequence joins TRBV5-1 and TRBJ1-1, with 8 nucleotides matching TRBD1. Looked up from germline, CDR1 is SGHRS and CDR2 is YFSETQ. This CDR3 is 14 amino acids long. V lost 4 bases and J lost 1; bases outside the gene matches: 3. The CDR3 loop is CASSAGTGNTEAFF. The CDR3, as DNA: TGCGCCAGCAGCGCAGGGACAGGGAACACTGAAGCTTTCTTT.

The rearrangement joins TRBV10-3 to TRBJ1-2; the D is unclear. The germline V and J ends were trimmed by 3 bases and 2 bases, with 7 bases remaining between them. The CDR3 has 13 residues. Germline CDR1 ENHRY, CDR2 SYGVKD. The DNA of the CDR3 is TGTGCCATCAGTGATTCACAGAACTATGGCTACACCTTC. It is translated as CAISDSQNYGYTF.

This chain joins TRBV29-1 and TRBJ2-5, with 11 bases identical to TRBD1. This CDR3 is 12 amino acids long. Trimming at V came to 6 bases and at J to 5 bases, leaving 2 bases not matched to a gene. Germline V gives CDR1 SQVTM, CDR2 ANQGSEA. The CDR3 bases are TGCAGCGTGGACAGGGGGCAGGAGACCCAGTACTTC. Its translation is CSVDRGQETQYF.

The chain uses TRBV19 and TRBJ1-1, with 8 bases identical to TRBD1. V dropped 6 bases and J dropped 4; count of bases not matched to a gene: 7. Germline CDR1 is LNHDA and CDR2 is SQIVND (reference sequence). This CDR3 spans 14 amino acids. The CDR3 DNA reads TGTGCCAGTAGGACGGACAGGGAGGGCACTGAAGCTTTCTTT. Its protein product is CASRTDREGTEAFF.

V is TRBV7-9 and J is TRBJ2-1, with a tentative D call TRBD2 (6 bases). The germline gives CDR1 SEHNR, CDR2 FQNEAQ (reference sequence). The CDR3 consists of 16 residues. Between the trimmed V and J ends, which lost 1 base and 8 bases, there was a span of 18 bases. The DNA for the CDR3 is TGTGCCAGCAGCTTAGGAACGGGAGTGAGTTTCCATGAGCAGTTCTTC. Protein sequence: CASSLGTGVSFHEQFF. Together with reference TRBV7-9 and TRBJ2-1, the CDR3 gives the full variable domain: DTGVSQNPRHKITKRGQNVTFRCDPISEHNRLYWYRQTLGQGPEFLTYFQNEAQLEKSRLLSDRFSAERPKGSFSTLEIQRTEQGDSAMYLCASSLGTGVSFHEQFFGPGTRLTVL.